This T cell receptor (beta chain) was sequenced during a study of follicular helper T cells after annual influenza vaccination. Time point denoted: 2013-2014 season, 7 days after vaccination. The V and J ends lost 2 bases and 2 bases, in that order; junction bases with no gene match: 3. This CDR3 comprises 16 residues. Germline loops: CDR1 ENHRY, CDR2 SYGVKD. Regarding this clone: Its antigen is undetermined.

TCRB sequencing was done at Survey resolution level. Sequencing was performed with immunoSEQ multiplex PCR; in TCRdb, only in-frame clones are kept and a portion is missing. The table has around 9,500 clones, about 80% seen once; the top ten hold just under 0.6%. Study-wide findings and caveats: The much larger non-cTfh compartments may have been undersampled.

Sequencing was performed on CXCR5- memory CD4+ T cells sorted from blood, taken 7 days after influenza vaccination. The source is an adult who received the influenza vaccine. The chain recombines TRBV10-3 with TRBJ2-5, with 12 bases matching TRBD2. DNA of the CDR3: TGTGCCATCAGTGAGGGGACTAGCGGGTTACAAGAGACCCAGTACTTC. This sequence encodes CAISEGTSGLQETQYF.